This is a list of T cell receptor beta chains from one sample in a study of blood T cell repertoires in COVID-19. Using immunoSEQ multiplex PCR, the repertoire was profiled, and TCRdb retains in-frame clones only, with some absent. The profile shows approximately 300,000 clones, 80% to 90% of them singletons. The specimen sequenced was peripheral blood. Receptor source: a man younger than 35 who had recovered from COVID-19. Both conserved end residues are part of each CDR3. The D gene is left open where the match is weak. A clone size is listed for some rows: how often the clone was seen (once, few, many), or a class if it is expanded.

>TRBJ1-1|NA|NA|TRBV19
CASSIRQLGTEAFF
TGTGCCAGTAGTATTAGACAGTTGGGCACTGAAGCTTTCTTT
>TRBJ1-1|NA|NA|TRBV18
CASSQSRDMNTEAFF
TGTGCCAGCTCACAATCCAGGGACATGAACACTGAAGCTTTCTTT
>TRBJ1-1|NA|NA|TRBV10-1
CASSGANTEAFF
TGCGCCAGCAGTGGGGCGAACACTGAAGCTTTCTTT
>TRBJ2-2|NA|TRBD2|TRBV4-2
CASSLTSGNTGELFF
TGTGCCAGCAGCCTGACTAGCGGGAACACCGGGGAGCTGTTTTTT
>TRBJ2-7|NA|NA|TRBV5-6
CASSPFDISYEQYF
TGTGCCAGCAGCCCGTTCGACATTTCGTACGAGCAGTACTTC
>TRBJ1-1|NA|NA|TRBV6-5
CASNWGPMNTEAFF
TGTGCCAGCAATTGGGGGCCTATGAACACTGAAGCTTTCTTT
>TRBJ1-5|NA|TRBD1|TRBV19
CASRPGTLRKGAGNQPQHF
TGTGCCAGTAGACCCGGGACTCTCCGGAAGGGGGCTGGCAATCAGCCCCAGCATTTT
>TRBJ2-7|once|NA|TRBV10-3
CAIKTAYEQYF
TGTGCCATCAAGACAGCCTACGAGCAGTACTTC
>TRBJ2-1|NA|NA|TRBV20-1
CSASPSYNEQFF
TGCAGTGCTAGTCCTAGCTACAATGAGCAGTTCTTC
>TRBJ1-1|NA|TRBD1|TRBV9
CASSIQTGSDTEAFF
TGTGCCAGCAGCATCCAGACAGGGAGTGACACTGAAGCTTTCTTT
>TRBJ1-1|NA|NA|TRBV19
CASTTGFPEAFF
TGTGCCAGTACCACAGGGTTCCCTGAAGCTTTCTTT
>TRBJ2-7|NA|NA|TRBV7-2
CASSRDRSSYEQYF
TGTGCCAGCAGCCGTGACAGGAGCTCCTACGAGCAGTACTTC
>TRBJ2-7|NA|NA|TRBV7-8
CASSSTQGYEQYF
TGTGCCAGCAGCTCAACACAGGGCTACGAGCAGTACTTC
>TRBJ2-7|NA|TRBD2|TRBV7-2
CASSLASGSSYEQYF
TGTGCCAGCAGCCTTGCTAGCGGGTCCTCCTACGAGCAGTACTTC
>TRBJ2-5|NA|NA|TRBV6-5
CASSYSRVFQETQYF
TGTGCCAGCAGTTATAGCAGGGTCTTCCAAGAGACCCAGTACTTC
>TRBJ2-5|NA|NA|TRBV1
CTSSRGTSGGETQYF
TGCACCAGCAGCCGCGGGACTAGCGGCGGAGAGACCCAGTACTTC
>TRBJ2-1|NA|NA|TRBV30
CAWSVEVSTNEQFF
TGTGCCTGGAGTGTAGAGGTCTCAACGAATGAGCAGTTCTTC
>TRBJ1-1|NA|NA|TRBV4-3
CASSQDSTGWNTEAFF
TGCGCCAGCAGCCAAGATTCAACAGGGTGGAACACTGAAGCTTTCTTT
>TRBJ2-7|NA|TRBD1|TRBV15
CATSRPTGGRGYEQYF
TGTGCCACCAGCAGACCGACAGGGGGCAGGGGGTACGAGCAGTACTTC
>TRBJ2-6|NA|NA|TRBV7-2
CASSLTAGANVLTF
TGTGCCAGCAGCTTAACGGCTGGGGCCAACGTCCTGACTTTC
>TRBJ2-1|NA|TRBD2|TRBV15
CATSRDIAGSKDNEQFF
TGTGCCACCAGCAGAGACATAGCGGGGTCGAAGGACAATGAGCAGTTCTTC
>TRBJ2-3|NA|NA|TRBV12-3/TRBV12-4
CASRGTFTDTQYF
TGTGCCAGCAGGGGGACATTCACAGATACGCAGTATTTT
>TRBJ2-3|NA|NA|TRBV7-3
CASSRGLHRPDTQYF
TGTGCCAGCAGCCGGGGACTTCACCGCCCAGATACGCAGTATTTT
>TRBJ2-7|NA|NA|TRBV5-1
CASSLTASYEQYF
TGCGCCAGCAGCTTGACAGCCTCCTACGAGCAGTACTTC
>TRBJ1-5|NA|TRBD1|TRBV11-2
CASSLGTGKWQPQHF
TGTGCCAGCAGCTTGGGGACAGGGAAATGGCAGCCCCAGCATTTT
>TRBJ2-1|NA|TRBD2|TRBV9
CASSVMLAGVTNEQFF
TGTGCCAGCAGCGTAATGCTAGCGGGGGTTACGAATGAGCAGTTCTTC
>TRBJ1-2|NA|TRBD1|TRBV19
CASSIQGTGEIYGYTF
TGTGCCAGTAGTATCCAAGGGACAGGGGAGATCTATGGCTACACCTTC
>TRBJ2-1|once|TRBD2|TRBV4-2
CASSLPDGSSGAYNEQFF
TGTGCCAGCAGCCTCCCGGACGGGTCTAGCGGCGCCTACAATGAGCAGTTCTTC
>TRBJ2-7|many|TRBD2|TRBV9
CASSVDVGAGGDEQYF
TGTGCCAGCAGCGTAGATGTTGGAGCGGGAGGAGACGAGCAGTACTTC
>TRBJ2-2|NA|NA|TRBV10-3
CAISERASSIAGELFF
TGTGCCATCAGTGAGCGGGCTAGCTCTATCGCCGGGGAGCTGTTTTTT
>TRBJ2-3|NA|TRBD2|TRBV7-2
CASSLGLAGYTDTQYF
TGTGCCAGCAGCTTAGGGCTAGCGGGGTACACAGATACGCAGTATTTT
>TRBJ1-2|NA|NA|TRBV18
CASSPEGSYGYTF
TGTGCCAGCTCACCAGAGGGAAGCTATGGCTACACCTTC
>TRBJ2-3|NA|NA|TRBV7-3
CASSLKGVSTDTQYF
TGTGCCAGCAGCTTAAAGGGAGTGAGCACAGATACGCAGTATTTT
>TRBJ1-3|NA|NA|TRBV6-5
CASTVGGATGNTIYF
TGTGCCAGCACGGTCGGGGGGGCGACTGGAAACACCATATATTTT
>TRBJ2-2|once|NA|TRBV2
CASSPNLGELFF
TGTGCCAGCAGCCCTAACCTTGGGGAGCTGTTTTTT
>TRBJ1-5|NA|TRBD1|TRBV6-1
CASREQGAVGQQPQHF
TGTGCCAGCAGAGAACAGGGGGCAGTCGGCCAACAGCCCCAGCATTTT
>TRBJ2-7|NA|TRBD2|TRBV30
CAWSGPGLAGGSREQYF
TGTGCCTGGAGTGGACCGGGACTAGCGGGAGGGAGTCGAGAGCAGTACTTC
>TRBJ1-1|once|NA|TRBV4-2
CASSQERGKNTEAFF
TGTGCCAGCAGCCAAGAGCGAGGGAAGAACACTGAAGCTTTCTTT